One sample yielded the 8 T cell receptor beta chains listed below, sequenced in a study of CD8 T cells in ankylosing spondylitis. MiXCR was run by TCRdb on the 5' RACE reads, yielding one entry per CDR3 protein. The table shows roughly 230,000 distinct CDR3 sequences, with 10% to 13% occurring only once. The sample taken for sequencing was blood, either unsorted or a sorted T cell fraction (not recorded which). The origin of the receptors is a male donor with ankylosing spondylitis or in good health (not recorded which).

This clonotype was picked up a small number of times. The chain is built from TRBV14 and TRBJ2-3, with 10 bases lining up with TRBD2. J lost 7 bases, V lost 4 bases, and 11 bases had no gene match. Germline CDR1 and CDR2: SGHDN and FVKESK. There are 16 residues in the CDR3. The CDR3: CASSPGASGRSYTQYF. CDR3 coding DNA: TGTGCCAGCAGCCCAGGGGCTAGCGGGAGATCGTATACGCAGTATTTT.

This clonotype showed up many times. Its ends do not fully match the called genes, so a read error is possible. The rearrangement joins TRBV5-1 to TRBJ2-3; TRBD1 matches at 10 bases. Germline assignment: CDR1 SGHRS and CDR2 YFSETQ. This CDR3 is 15 amino acids long. CDR3 DNA sequence: TGTGCCAGCAGCTTAGGGACAGGGGGCACAGATACGCAGTATTTT. Protein sequence: CASSLGTGGTDTQYF.

The sample holds many counts of this clonotype. The rearrangement joins TRBV10-1 to TRBJ2-3, with D unclear. This CDR3 spans 11 amino acids. Germline V CDR1 and CDR2: WNHNN, SYGVQD (reference sequence). V was pared by 2 bases and J by 8 bases, with 5 bases between. This CDR3 reads CASSEVGTQYF. The CDR3 DNA sequence: TGCGCCAGCAGTGAGGTCGGTACGCAGTATTTT.

This clonotype showed up many times. This chain connects TRBV29-1 to TRBJ2-5; a weak D match, TRBD2 (6 bases). Looked up from germline, CDR1 is SQVTM and CDR2 is ANQGSEA. This CDR3 region has 12 residues. V was cut by 3 bases and J by 5 bases, with 10 bases left in between. CDR3 sequence (DNA): TGCAGCGTTGAGGAGGGGCCGGAGACCCAGTACTTC. It translates to CSVEEGPETQYF.

V and J are TRBV7-2 and TRBJ1-6; no reliable D call. V was cut by 1 base and J by 10 bases, with 8 bases left in between. The V gene's germline CDR1 is SGHTA and CDR2 FQGNSA. The CDR3 sequence is 13 residues long. The CDR3 nucleotides are TGTGCCAGCAGCTTAGAATCCTCCTCACCCCTCCACTTT. Translation gives CASSLESSSPLHF.

This chain links TRBV7-9 with TRBJ2-7; D unresolved. CDR3 length equals 13 residues. Between the trimmed V and J ends, which lost 5 bases and 3 bases, there was a span of 11 bases. Germline CDR1 and CDR2: SEHNR and FQNEAQ (reference sequence). The CDR3 DNA is TGTGCCAGCAGCCCAAGGACGGGCTACGAGCAGTACTTC. It is translated as CASSPRTGYEQYF.

V is TRBV5-5 and J is TRBJ2-5, with D perhaps matching TRBD2 (6 bases). CDR1 and CDR2 (germline): SGHKS, YYEKEE (reference sequence). V was shortened by 0 bases and J by 3 bases, with 15 bases between the two germline ends. The length of the CDR3 is 16 residues. CDR3 nucleotide sequence: TGTGCCAGCAGCTTGGCCCTCTCAACGGGGGAAGAGACCCAGTACTTC. Amino acids: CASSLALSTGEETQYF.

Many counts were recorded for this clonotype. The CDR3 protein is CSAKGDLTEAYNEQFF. CDR3 nucleotides: TGCAGTGCTAAGGGGGACCTCACGGAGGCCTACAATGAGCAGTTCTTC. The gene calls are TRBV20-1 and TRBJ2-1; D possibly corresponds to TRBD1 (6 bases). V was cut by 4 bases and J by 2 bases, with 18 bases left in between. Germline V CDR1 and CDR2: DFQATT, SNEGSKA (reference sequence). The CDR3 is 16 amino acids.